This T cell receptor (beta chain) was captured in a study of T cell changes during pregnancy in multiple sclerosis. TCRdb's table, derived via immunoSEQ multiplex PCR, lists solely in-frame clones and lacks some. The data contain nearly 110,000 clones, around 90% of them singletons. Trimming pared 3 bases from V and 5 bases from J, leaving 10 bases between. The CDR3 has 14 amino acids. The germline CDR1 and CDR2 sequences are MNHEY and SMNVEV (reference sequence). V gene TRBV27 combines with J gene TRBJ1-4, with D maybe TRBD1 (5 bases). The receptor's source is a female donor in good health, enrolled as a control in a pregnancy study. The sample here was peripheral blood, taken in the third trimester of pregnancy. The CDR3 DNA reads as TGTGCCAGCAGTTTCCTGGGGGGGAATGAAAAACTGTTTTTT. Its translation: CASSFLGGNEKLFF.